The clone carrying this TCR beta chain was observed a few times. What it binds is unknown. A universal primer site arose from template switching, and cDNA bore unique molecular identifiers. Using its own MiXCR run on the 5' RACE reads, TCRdb lists one record per CDR3 protein. The sample has 450,000 or so distinct CDR3 sequences, 12% to 15% seen once; the top ten hold about 0.54%. This entry belongs to a study of identical twins. Points from the study as a whole: Those out-of-frame alpha sequences shared by twins showed an excess of low generation probability. Out-of-frame beta chain sequences displayed weaker excess sharing between twins.

The V gene's germline CDR1 is KGHDR and CDR2 SFDVKD. The CDR3 consists of 18 residues. The J segment lost 4 bases and the V segment lost 0 bases, leaving 13 bases of the junction unmatched. The data were also submitted as part of a second study, on yellow fever vaccine responses in identical twins. That source adds: Reports say the vaccine T cell response in twins looked partly convergent and partly personalized.

The clonotype originates from a woman younger than 35 in good health. The sample consisted of CD4+ T cells sorted from blood. The V and J genes are TRBV24-1 and TRBJ2-7; 8 bases agree with TRBD2. The CDR3, as DNA: TGTGCCACCAGTGATTTGGAGAAGGGCGGGAGGAAAATTTACGAGCAGTACTTC. Protein sequence: CATSDLEKGGRKIYEQYF.